This T cell receptor (beta chain) was recovered during a study of control samples from healthy donors and cancer patients. Produced via immunoSEQ multiplex PCR; TCRdb's table is partial and in-frame only. This sample has around 95,000 clones, with more than 85% found just once. This CDR3 has 13 residues. Trimming pared 5 bases from V and 2 bases from J, leaving 9 bases between. From germline, CDR1 is LGHDT and CDR2 YNNKEL (reference sequence). The sample taken for sequencing was blood. J is TRBJ1-2 and V is TRBV3-1 (or the pseudogene TRBV3-2); D is unclear. This TCR came from a woman between 45 and 65 years old in good health. CDR3 in DNA: TGTGCCAGCAGCTTCAGACAAAACTATGGCTACACCTTC. Translated, it gives CASSFRQNYGYTF.